A single sample is the source of the 4 T cell receptor beta chains below, sequenced in a study of cytomegalovirus exposure and HLA in healthy donors. The primer mix had 60 Vbeta and 13 Jbeta primers. Data came from immunoSEQ multiplex PCR; TCRdb stores just in-frame clones and leaves some out. Of 150,000 to 200,000 clones listed, 75% to 90% are singletons. Sequencing was carried out using PBMCs. The receptors were sampled from a man in his fifties in good health and CMV-seropositive.

The V gene is TRBV11-2, the J gene TRBJ2-1; possibly TRBD1 for D (6 bases). Trimming pared 1 base from V and 6 bases from J, leaving 13 bases between. Germline CDR1 reads SGHAT; CDR2 reads FQNNGV. This CDR3 has 15 amino acids. In DNA form, the CDR3 reads TGTGCCAGCAGCTTAGCAGGGGTCCAAAGCAATGAGCAGTTCTTC. Its protein is CASSLAGVQSNEQFF.

The V and J genes are TRBV11-2 and TRBJ2-5; 13 bases map to TRBD2. Germline CDR1 is SGHAT and CDR2 is FQNNGV. The CDR3 has 18 amino acids. The trim removed 1 base at V and 5 bases at J, leaving 10 bases unmatched. Written as DNA, the CDR3 is TGTGCCAGCAGCTTAGGGACTAGCGGGAGCTATCAGAGGGAGACCCAGTACTTC. Translated: CASSLGTSGSYQRETQYF.

The rearrangement uses TRBV6-4 and TRBJ2-5; 7 positions agree with TRBD1. The J call may be in error: the DNA end matches TRBJ2-7 better. The CDR3 is 16 residues long. Germline V gives CDR1 MRHNA, CDR2 SNTAGT. CDR3 nucleotide sequence: TGTGCCAGCAGAGAACCAGGACAGGAATCTACCTACGAGCAGTACTTC. Translated, it gives CASREPGQESTYEQYF.

CDR3 residues: CASRRTGGDFTQYF. CDR3 in DNA: TGCGCCAGCAGACGAACGGGGGGAGATTTTACGCAGTATTTT. J is TRBJ2-3 and V is TRBV4-1; 7 bases map to TRBD2. The length of the CDR3 is 14 residues. Unmatched junction bases numbered 11, after V lost 6 bases and J lost 8 bases. CDR1 MGHRA and CDR2 YSYEKL come from the germline V gene.